These T cell receptor beta chains were read from a single sample in a study of T cell changes during pregnancy in multiple sclerosis. Sequencing used immunoSEQ multiplex PCR; TCRdb keeps in-frame clones, though not all of them. The sample lists about 32,000 clones, 89% seen once, with approximately 5% in the top ten. The specimen comprised CD8+ T cells from peripheral blood mononuclear cells, sampled in the first trimester of pregnancy. These receptors were obtained from a female donor with multiple sclerosis, enrolled in a pregnancy study. Each CDR3 is given with its conserved first and last residue. D genes are given only for firm matches. Not all rows give a size; the values are once, few, many and, for expanded clones, a class.

NA | TRBJ2-3 | TRBV4-1 | once | TGCGCCAGCAGCCAAGAACCAAGCCCTAGCACAGATACGCAGTATTTT | CASSQEPSPSTDTQYF
TRBD2 | TRBJ2-7 | TRBV27 | NA | TGTGCCAGCAGTTTATCGAGGACTAGGCCCCACGAGCAGTACTTC | CASSLSRTRPHEQYF
NA | TRBJ2-2 | TRBV19 | NA | TGTGCCAGTAGTAGCCCGGCTCAGGAGGGGACCGGGGAGCTGTTTTTT | CASSSPAQEGTGELFF
TRBD2 | TRBJ2-2 | TRBV5-4 | NA | TGTGCCAGCACCCCCACTAGCGGGAGTGACACCGGGGAGCTGTTTTTT | CASTPTSGSDTGELFF
TRBD1 | TRBJ2-5 | TRBV18 | NA | TGTGCCAGCTCACCACGCGAAGGGGGCTTCCTCGAGACCCAGTACTTC | CASSPREGGFLETQYF
TRBD2 | TRBJ2-7 | TRBV7-9 | NA | TGTGCCAGCAGCCCCGCGGGGGGCTTGAGCGAGCAGTACTTC | CASSPAGGLSEQYF
NA | TRBJ1-2 | TRBV9 | few | TGTGCCAGCAGCGTAGAGGGGCTTAACTATGGCTACACCTTC | CASSVEGLNYGYTF
NA | TRBJ2-2 | TRBV7-6 | NA | TGTGCCAGCAGCTTAAGGGGAGGGGGAGTTTACACCGGGGAGCTGTTTTTT | CASSLRGGGVYTGELFF
NA | TRBJ1-1 | TRBV4-2 | NA | TGTGCCAGCAGCCTACTCGAAGGGGAAAACACTGAAGCTTTCTTT | CASSLLEGENTEAFF
NA | TRBJ1-5 | TRBV19 | NA | TGTGCCAGTAGTATAGTATCCCGGTATAGCAATCAGCCCCAGCATTTT | CASSIVSRYSNQPQHF
TRBD2 | TRBJ2-7 | TRBV7-6 | NA | TGTGCCAGCAGCTTAGGACTAGCGGGGAACTACGAGCAGTACTTC | CASSLGLAGNYEQYF
TRBD1 | TRBJ1-2 | TRBV27 | NA | TGTGCCAGCAGGGGACAGGCCACCTCCTATGGCTACACCTTC | CASRGQATSYGYTF
NA | TRBJ2-1 | TRBV7-2 | NA | TGTGCCAGCAGCGCCCCGGGCGGGAAACCCTACAATGAGCAGTTCTTC | CASSAPGGKPYNEQFF
NA | TRBJ2-7 | TRBV5-1 | NA | TGCGCCAGCAGCTTCCGGGGTGGTACCTACGAGCAGTACTTC | CASSFRGGTYEQYF
TRBD2 | TRBJ2-1 | TRBV4-3 | NA | TGCGCCAGCAGCCAAGATCGTCCCAGCGGGATCTACAATGAGCAGTTCTTC | CASSQDRPSGIYNEQFF
TRBD2 | TRBJ2-5 | TRBV7-9 | once | TGTGCCAGCAGCCGTTTAGCGGGAGTGGGGGAGACCCAGTACTTC | CASSRLAGVGETQYF
TRBD2 | TRBJ2-1 | TRBV19 | NA | TGTGCCAGTACTCCGGGACTAGGTTCCAATGAGCAGTTCTTC | CASTPGLGSNEQFF
NA | TRBJ2-2 | TRBV18 | NA | TGTGCCAGCTCAACGGTGTCAAACACCGGGGAGCTGTTTTTT | CASSTVSNTGELFF
NA | TRBJ1-1 | TRBV7-9 | NA | TGTGCCAGCAGCTTAGTAGGCGCCAGGGGCACTGAAGCTTTCTTT | CASSLVGARGTEAFF
TRBD1 | TRBJ2-1 | TRBV5-1 | NA | TGCGCCAGCAGCTTAATAGACAGGGCCTACAATGAGCAGTTCTTC | CASSLIDRAYNEQFF
NA | TRBJ2-5 | TRBV19 | NA | TGTGCCAGTAGTAGACTCGAGGGGGTAGGAGAGACCCAGTACTTC | CASSRLEGVGETQYF
NA | TRBJ2-7 | TRBV6-6 | NA | TGTGCCAGCAGTTACTTGGGGGGCTCCTACGAGCAGTACTTC | CASSYLGGSYEQYF